This passage covers 30 T cell receptor beta chains from one sample sequenced in a study of blood T cell repertoires in COVID-19. Generated by immunoSEQ multiplex PCR, the TCRdb table keeps only in-frame clones and is missing some. The sample yields about 59,000 clones, about 80% seen once. The sample comprised peripheral blood. The origin of the receptors is a woman older than 75 with acute or convalescent COVID-19.

V is TRBV12-3 or TRBV12-4 and J is TRBJ2-3; possibly TRBD1 for D (6 bases). Trimming shortened V by 8 bases and J by 7 bases, and 13 bases separated the two germline ends. This CDR3 spans 12 amino acids. The CDR3 DNA reads as TGTGCCAGCGGCTTACAGGGATATACGCAGTATTTT. Encoded protein: CASGLQGYTQYF.

This clone is a singleton in its sample. CDR3 coding DNA: TGTGCCAGCAGCCAAACTAGCGGGGGTCCCTACGAGCAGTACTTC. It codes for CASSQTSGGPYEQYF. This chain uses TRBV3-1 (or the pseudogene TRBV3-2) with TRBJ2-7; TRBD2 matches at 11 bases. V shed 2 bases, J shed 2 bases, and the junction held 2 bases outside the gene matches. This CDR3 is built from 15 residues. Germline CDR1 is LGHDT and CDR2 is YNNKEL (reference sequence).

The chain carries TRBV5-1 and TRBJ2-7, with 8 bases fitting TRBD1. Germline loops: CDR1 SGHRS, CDR2 YFSETQ. V shed 2 bases, J shed 8 bases, and the junction held 15 bases outside the gene matches. This CDR3 contains 16 residues. This chain's CDR3 is CASSLRTGLLPGKQYF. In nucleotides, the CDR3 is TGCGCCAGCAGCTTAAGGACAGGGCTCCTCCCGGGGAAGCAGTACTTC.

The CDR3 region is CASSADRVVEQYF. DNA of the CDR3: TGTGCCAGCAGTGCGGACAGGGTAGTCGAGCAGTACTTC. The chain is built from TRBV12-3 or TRBV12-4 and TRBJ2-7; 8 nucleotides line up with TRBD1. The CDR3 runs to 13 residues. With V trimmed by 5 bases and J by 6 bases, 6 bases remained unmatched.

The CDR3 is CASSSTHLGGTAEAFF. The CDR3 DNA reads TGTGCCAGCAGCTCGACCCACCTAGGGGGCACGGCTGAAGCTTTCTTT. The chain links TRBV11-2 to TRBJ1-1; 7 nucleotides match TRBD1. Trimming at V came to 4 bases and at J to 6 bases, leaving 14 bases not matched to a gene. From germline, CDR1 is SGHAT and CDR2 FQNNGV. This CDR3 has 16 amino acids.

This clone was detected a few times. The V call is TRBV7-8, the J call TRBJ2-1, with 8 bases matching TRBD2. Germline V lookup: CDR1 SGHVS, CDR2 FQNEAQ. J was trimmed by 6 bases and V by 1 base; bases with no gene match: 2. This CDR3 comprises 14 residues. In DNA form, the CDR3 reads TGTGCCAGCAGCTTAGGGAGCGGGGGCAATGAGCAGTTCTTC. It specifies CASSLGSGGNEQFF.

V is TRBV2 and J is TRBJ2-3; TRBD2 matches at 9 bases. The V and J ends lost 4 bases and 0 bases, in that order; junction bases with no gene match: 8. CDR1 and CDR2 from the germline V gene are SNHLY and FYNNEI. There are 17 residues in the CDR3. CDR3 coding DNA: TGTGCCAGCAGTGTGGCAGCGGGGGGTAGGAGCACAGATACGCAGTATTTT. Translating it yields CASSVAAGGRSTDTQYF.

This clone was found once. This chain connects TRBV2 to TRBJ1-2, with D perhaps TRBD1 (6 bases). Trimming cost V 3 bases and J 0 bases, with 8 bases left between them. CDR1 and CDR2 from the germline V gene are SNHLY and FYNNEI. The CDR3 contains 14 residues. DNA for the CDR3: TGTGCCAGCAGTGACGGACAGCCTAACTATGGCTACACCTTC. Translation: CASSDGQPNYGYTF.

The J gene is TRBJ2-1, the V gene TRBV3-1 (or the pseudogene TRBV3-2); TRBD2 is a possible D gene (5 bases). The V end lost 2 bases, the J end lost 10 bases, and 12 bases lay between the germline ends. The CDR3 runs 13 residues. Germline V gene sequence: CDR1 LGHDT, CDR2 YNNKEL (reference sequence). The CDR3 DNA reads as TGTGCCAGCAGCCAATCCCTAGCCTGGGAGCAGTTCTTC. This translates into CASSQSLAWEQFF.

The V gene is TRBV7-2, the J gene TRBJ2-5, with 12 bases that match TRBD2. The CDR3 is 15 amino acids. Germline trimming cut 5 bases from V and 4 bases from J; bases unmatched to any gene: 5. CDR1 and CDR2 from the germline V gene are SGHTA and FQGNSA. CDR3 sequence: CASSPSGGAAETQYF. CDR3 sequence (DNA): TGTGCCAGCAGCCCTAGCGGGGGGGCGGCAGAGACCCAGTACTTC.

The rearrangement joins TRBV6-5 to TRBJ1-5; D uncertain. Germline lookup yields CDR1 MNHEY and CDR2 SVGAGI. The V gene lost 7 bases and the J gene lost 1 base, with 11 bases spanning the gap. This CDR3 has 14 amino acids. This CDR3 reads CASKDPGSNQPQHF. The DNA of the CDR3 is TGTGCCAGCAAAGACCCGGGAAGCAATCAGCCCCAGCATTTT.

V gene TRBV19 combines with J gene TRBJ2-2; 13 nucleotides agree with TRBD2. V lost 4 bases and J lost 7; bases outside the gene matches: 12. The CDR3 extends over 18 amino acids. Germline assignment: CDR1 LNHDA and CDR2 SQIVND (reference sequence). The CDR3 protein is CASSTTRTSGSYGGELFF. The CDR3 DNA is TGTGCCAGTAGTACCACTAGGACTAGCGGGAGTTATGGCGGGGAGCTGTTTTTT.

The chain links TRBV4-1 to TRBJ1-5; D unclear. With 2 bases removed from V and 0 bases from J, the gap between germline ends came to 8 bases. The CDR3 totals 15 residues. Germline V gene lookup returns CDR1 MGHRA and CDR2 YSYEKL. The CDR3 reads CASSQSFSSNQPQHF. The CDR3 DNA is TGCGCCAGCAGCCAATCGTTTTCTAGCAATCAGCCCCAGCATTTT.

V is TRBV28 and J is TRBJ2-1; D is unclear. From germline, CDR1 is MDHEN and CDR2 SYDVKM. V was shortened by 2 bases and J by 4 bases, with 12 bases between the two germline ends. This CDR3 comprises 15 residues. CDR3 amino acids: CASSLPYASYNEQFF. CDR3 nucleotide sequence: TGTGCCAGCAGTTTACCCTATGCGTCTTACAATGAGCAGTTCTTC.

This chain connects TRBV24-1 to TRBJ1-1; the D is unclear. This CDR3 has 11 amino acids. Trimming left V 12 bases short and J 12 bases short, with 19 bases between. The germline V gene has CDR1 KGHDR and CDR2 SFDVKD. CDR3 coding DNA: TGTGCCCCGGCCCCGGTGGCCGGGTCTTTCTTT. Protein sequence: CAPAPVAGSFF.

The rearrangement joins TRBV7-2 to TRBJ2-3; weak D call: TRBD1 (5 bases). Trimming cost V 1 base and J 10 bases, with 12 bases left between them. The CDR3 contains 13 residues. Germline V gene lookup returns CDR1 SGHTA and CDR2 FQGNSA. CDR3 coding DNA: TGTGCCAGCAGCTTAGATGTCAGGGTTCCGCAGTATTTT. Encoded protein: CASSLDVRVPQYF.

A single count supports this clone. The J gene is TRBJ1-2, the V gene TRBV19, with a weak D call TRBD1 (6 bases). Germline-derived CDR1 and CDR2 are LNHDA and SQIVND (reference sequence). The CDR3 runs to 13 residues. Trimming removed 4 bases from V and 3 bases from J, with 9 bases in between. CDR3 DNA: TGTGCCAGTAGTAAACAGGGTTACTATGGCTACACCTTC. It encodes CASSKQGYYGYTF.

This clone was found once. The chain carries TRBV5-1 and TRBJ1-2, with TRBD1 matching over 8 bases. V shed 7 bases and J 4 bases; nucleotides not matched to a gene: 6. Looked up from germline, CDR1 is SGHRS and CDR2 is YFSETQ. This CDR3 is built from 13 residues. The CDR3 region has the DNA TGCGCCAGCGGAAAAACAGGGGGCTATGGCTACACCTTC. Its protein is CASGKTGGYGYTF.

The chain carries TRBV5-5 and TRBJ1-2; a possible D gene is TRBD1 (5 bases). Trimming cost V 2 bases and J 4 bases, with 9 bases left between them. The CDR3 has 13 amino acids. Germline V gives CDR1 SGHKS, CDR2 YYEKEE (reference sequence). CDR3 DNA: TGTGCCAGCAGCTTTTGGGGCGGCTATGGCTACACCTTC. This encodes CASSFWGGYGYTF.

Concerning this clone: The identical CDR3 is also encoded by other nucleotide sequences in the sample. The rearrangement links TRBV28 to TRBJ1-5, with D perhaps matching TRBD1 (5 bases). This CDR3 contains 14 residues. Germline-derived CDR1 and CDR2 are MDHEN and SYDVKM. The germline V and J ends were trimmed by 3 bases and 2 bases, with 8 bases remaining between them. CDR3 loop: CASSLGGGNQPQHF. Here the CDR3 DNA reads TGTGCCAGCAGTTTGGGGGGAGGCAATCAGCCCCAGCATTTT.

V gene TRBV6-5 combines with J gene TRBJ1-1; 8 positions agree with TRBD1. Germline assignment: CDR1 MNHEY and CDR2 SVGAGI. The V segment lost 8 bases and the J segment 4 bases; nucleotides outside the gene matches: 6. The CDR3 length is 13 residues. CDR3: CASRFTGGTEAFF. The CDR3 DNA sequence: TGTGCCAGCCGCTTCACAGGGGGCACTGAAGCTTTCTTT.

This rearrangement joins TRBV6-5 to TRBJ1-6, with D perhaps matching TRBD1 (6 bases). V lost 6 bases and J 6 bases, leaving 12 bases between the germline ends. CDR3 length equals 14 residues. Germline CDR1 MNHEY, CDR2 SVGAGI. CDR3 sequence (DNA): TGTGCCAGCAGCCGGACAGACCCTAATTCACCCCTCCACTTT. It codes for CASSRTDPNSPLHF.

The chain is built from TRBV6-4 and TRBJ2-1; 8 nucleotides agree with TRBD2. V was pared by 5 bases and J by 2 bases, with 8 bases of the junction left unmatched. The CDR3 spans 16 residues. Germline V gene lookup returns CDR1 MRHNA and CDR2 SNTAGT. The CDR3 region is CASSRSSGTPYNEQFF. The DNA of the CDR3 is TGTGCCAGCAGTCGAAGTAGCGGGACACCCTACAATGAGCAGTTCTTC.

The J gene is TRBJ1-6, the V gene TRBV27; no clear D gene. The CDR3 length is 14 residues. V was pared by 3 bases and J by 5 bases, with 8 bases between. Germline values: CDR1 MNHEY, CDR2 SMNVEV (reference sequence). The CDR3 spells CASSFGQDNSPLHF. The DNA for the CDR3 is TGTGCCAGCAGTTTTGGCCAGGATAATTCACCCCTCCACTTT.

The chain carries TRBV2 and TRBJ1-6; TRBD1 is a possible D gene (5 bases). There are 16 residues in the CDR3. The V gene lost 2 bases and the J gene lost 4 bases, with 12 bases spanning the gap. Germline CDR1 SNHLY, CDR2 FYNNEI. The CDR3 region has the DNA TGTGCCAGCAGTGAATTCCGACAGCCGTATAATTCACCCCTCCACTTT. Its translation: CASSEFRQPYNSPLHF.

This clone was picked up a small number of times. The chain joins TRBV18 to TRBJ2-7; D is unclear. V lost 3 bases and J 5 bases, leaving 5 bases between the germline ends. The CDR3 is 11 amino acids. Per germline, CDR1 KGHSH and CDR2 LQKENI. CDR3 DNA sequence: TGTGCCAGCTCACCCCCTCACGAGCAGTACTTC. This translates into CASSPPHEQYF.

This chain joins TRBV12-5 and TRBJ2-2; 7 bases agree with TRBD2. Germline V gives CDR1 LGHNT, CDR2 FRNRAP. The CDR3 covers 14 residues. After removal of 6 bases from V and 2 bases from J, the junction contained 3 bases not matched to a gene. The CDR3 DNA follows: TGTGCTAGTGGAAAAGCGGGAAACACCGGGGAGCTGTTTTTT. It yields the protein CASGKAGNTGELFF.

V and J are TRBV6-5 and TRBJ1-1, with 8 bases that match TRBD1. Unmatched junction bases numbered 4, after V lost 5 bases and J lost 5 bases. There are 13 residues in the CDR3. CDR1 MNHEY and CDR2 SVGAGI come from the germline V gene. CDR3 sequence: CASSPTGVTEAFF. The DNA for the CDR3 is TGTGCCAGCAGTCCGACAGGGGTTACTGAAGCTTTCTTT.

The chain employs TRBV19 and TRBJ1-4, with D perhaps TRBD1 (6 bases). Trimming left V 7 bases short and J 6 bases short, with 15 bases between. This CDR3 contains 14 residues. Germline V gene data show CDR1 as LNHDA and CDR2 as SQIVND (reference sequence). The CDR3 reads CASTPGAEYEKLFF. In DNA form, the CDR3 reads TGTGCCAGTACCCCAGGGGCGGAGTATGAAAAACTGTTTTTT.

The chain couples TRBV7-2 to TRBJ1-1; tentatively, D is TRBD1 (6 bases). Trimming took 5 bases from V and 2 from J, leaving 12 bases between them. The CDR3 covers 14 residues. Per germline, CDR1 SGHTA and CDR2 FQGNSA. This CDR3 is CASSVGTFNTEAFF. The CDR3 bases are TGTGCCAGCAGCGTAGGGACATTTAACACTGAAGCTTTCTTT.